These T cell receptor beta chains were read from a single sample in a study of glioma-infiltrating T cells after dendritic cell vaccination. This table comes from immunoSEQ multiplex PCR, and its TCRdb copy is limited to in-frame clones, with some not included. The profile shows 65,000 to 90,000 clones, around 79% of them singletons. The source material was blood, sampled before dendritic cell vaccination. The receptors were sampled from a human donor with glioblastoma. Each CDR3 is given with its conserved first and last residue. A D gene is named only where the DNA matches it firmly. Size values are once, few and many counts, or a class for expanded clones, and some rows have none.

v_gene: TRBV5-6; d_gene: TRBD1; j_gene: TRBJ1-1; abundance: .; CDR3nt: TGTGCCAGCAGCTTCGGGGACAGGGGTTTTTCGAACACTGAAGCTTTCTTT; CDR3aa: CASSFGDRGFSNTEAFF
v_gene: TRBV5-8; d_gene: .; j_gene: TRBJ1-5; abundance: .; CDR3nt: TGTGCCAGCAGCGTACAAAATAGCAATCAGCCCCAGCATTTT; CDR3aa: CASSVQNSNQPQHF
v_gene: TRBV27; d_gene: TRBD2; j_gene: TRBJ2-3; abundance: .; CDR3nt: TGTGCCAGCAGTTTAAGGGGCGGGGGAGATACGCAGTATTTT; CDR3aa: CASSLRGGGDTQYF
v_gene: TRBV7-3; d_gene: TRBD1; j_gene: TRBJ2-1; abundance: once; CDR3nt: TGTGCCAGCAGCCCAGGGGGCTCCTACAATGAGCAGTTCTTC; CDR3aa: CASSPGGSYNEQFF
v_gene: TRBV5-1; d_gene: .; j_gene: TRBJ1-1; abundance: .; CDR3nt: TGCGCCAGCAGCGGGGGGGCGGGGTTCCCGAACACTGAAGCTTTCTTT; CDR3aa: CASSGGAGFPNTEAFF
v_gene: TRBV6-1; d_gene: TRBD1; j_gene: TRBJ2-3; abundance: once; CDR3nt: TGTGCCAGCAGACAGGGGGGCACAGATACGCAGTATTTT; CDR3aa: CASRQGGTDTQYF
v_gene: TRBV5-4; d_gene: TRBD1; j_gene: TRBJ1-1; abundance: .; CDR3nt: TGTGCCAGCAGCCCCACTGACAGGGGGCGGTTGACTGAAGCTTTCTTT; CDR3aa: CASSPTDRGRLTEAFF
v_gene: TRBV19; d_gene: TRBD1; j_gene: TRBJ2-2; abundance: few; CDR3nt: TGTGCCAGTAGTTTGGGACAGTCAACCGGGGAGCTGTTTTTT; CDR3aa: CASSLGQSTGELFF
v_gene: TRBV29-1; d_gene: .; j_gene: TRBJ2-3; abundance: .; CDR3nt: TGCAGCGTTAAGAGCCCGGACAGCGGCACAGATACGCAGTATTTT; CDR3aa: CSVKSPDSGTDTQYF
v_gene: TRBV25-1; d_gene: .; j_gene: TRBJ1-1; abundance: .; CDR3nt: TGTGCCAGCAGTGAAGTGGGGGGCACTGAAGCTTTCTTT; CDR3aa: CASSEVGGTEAFF
v_gene: TRBV6-1; d_gene: TRBD1; j_gene: TRBJ2-4; abundance: .; CDR3nt: TGTGCCAGCAGTCTTGACAGGGGAGACATTCAGTACTTC; CDR3aa: CASSLDRGDIQYF
v_gene: TRBV27; d_gene: TRBD1; j_gene: TRBJ2-7; abundance: .; CDR3nt: TGTGCCAGCAGTCGAGGCCCCGGGACAGATGGGAAGCAGTACTTC; CDR3aa: CASSRGPGTDGKQYF
v_gene: TRBV7-6; d_gene: TRBD1; j_gene: TRBJ2-7; abundance: few; CDR3nt: TGTGCCAGCAGCTTAGTTGAAGACAGGGGGCGCGACGAGCAGTACTTC; CDR3aa: CASSLVEDRGRDEQYF
v_gene: TRBV5-6; d_gene: TRBD1; j_gene: TRBJ2-5; abundance: .; CDR3nt: TGTGCCAGCAGCTCCCTCACAGGGGTGGAGACCCAGTACTTC; CDR3aa: CASSSLTGVETQYF
v_gene: TRBV7-3; d_gene: .; j_gene: TRBJ2-3; abundance: .; CDR3nt: TGTGCCAGCAGCCACAAGACTAGCACAGATACGCAGTATTTT; CDR3aa: CASSHKTSTDTQYF
v_gene: TRBV9; d_gene: TRBD1; j_gene: TRBJ2-3; abundance: .; CDR3nt: TGTGCCAGCGCTCCGGGACAGGGAAGGGATACGCAGTATTTT; CDR3aa: CASAPGQGRDTQYF
v_gene: TRBV7-8; d_gene: .; j_gene: TRBJ2-3; abundance: .; CDR3nt: TGTGCCAGCAGCTTAGACGCAGGGACAGATACGCAGTATTTT; CDR3aa: CASSLDAGTDTQYF
v_gene: TRBV4-1; d_gene: .; j_gene: TRBJ2-4; abundance: .; CDR3nt: TGCGCCAGCAGCCAAAGCGGCCAGGGACAACTCCAGTACTTC; CDR3aa: CASSQSGQGQLQYF
v_gene: TRBV11-3; d_gene: .; j_gene: TRBJ2-2; abundance: .; CDR3nt: TGTGCCAGCAGCTTAGTAGCCGGGGAGCTGTTTTTT; CDR3aa: CASSLVAGELFF